The T cell receptor (beta chain) described here comes from a study of T cell responses to AZD1222 COVID-19 vaccine. Study-level findings and limits: Mostly white British, mostly female donors; authors suggested clonal diversity may be underestimated. Reportedly, close to half of spike-specific TCRs are directed against unmutated variant regions.

The CDR3 is made up of 12 amino acids. Germline CDR1 and CDR2: MNHEY and SVGAGI. V lost 6 bases and J 0 bases, leaving 5 bases between the germline ends. Sequencing was performed with immunoSEQ multiplex PCR; in TCRdb, only in-frame clones are kept and a portion is missing. The sample has some 100,000 clones, roughly 93% seen once. About this clone: Its antigen is undetermined.

This sample comprised peripheral blood, obtained on day 0 of AZD1222 vaccination. The rearrangement links TRBV6-5 to TRBJ1-1; D is ambiguous. The TCR was taken from an adult in good health. This CDR3 is CASSRLNTEAFF. The CDR3 region has the DNA TGTGCCAGCAGCAGACTGAACACTGAAGCTTTCTTT.